The sequence of this T cell receptor beta chain was determined in a study of cytomegalovirus exposure and HLA in healthy donors. The CDR3 loop spans 15 amino acids. V trimming: 0 bases; J trimming: 8 bases; junction bases outside the gene matches: 8. CDR1 and CDR2 (germline): SGHNT, YYREEE (reference sequence). 60 Vbeta and 13 Jbeta primers were used in PCR. Clones were read by immunoSEQ multiplex PCR, and TCRdb kept only the in-frame ones, dropping some. The profile shows about 93,000 clones, about 82% of them singletons. This clone was detected only a few times. Sequencing was carried out using PBMCs. The TCR was taken from a man aged 25-45 years in good health and CMV-seronegative. This chain uses TRBV5-4 with TRBJ2-1; 7 bases fit TRBD1. CDR3 region: CASSLAGRQGYEQFF. CDR3 sequence (DNA): TGTGCCAGCAGCTTGGCCGGGCGACAGGGCTATGAGCAGTTCTTC.